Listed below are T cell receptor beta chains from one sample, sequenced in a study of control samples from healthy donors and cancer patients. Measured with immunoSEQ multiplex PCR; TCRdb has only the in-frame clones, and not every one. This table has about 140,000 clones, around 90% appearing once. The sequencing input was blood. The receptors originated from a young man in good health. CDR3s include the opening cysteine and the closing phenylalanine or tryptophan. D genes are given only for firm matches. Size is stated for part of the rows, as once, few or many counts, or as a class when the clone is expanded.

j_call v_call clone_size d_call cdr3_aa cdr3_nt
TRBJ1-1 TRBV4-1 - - CASSQEPGSSTEAFF TGCGCCAGCAGCCAAGAACCCGGTTCGTCCACTGAAGCTTTCTTT
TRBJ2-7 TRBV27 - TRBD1 CASSHGQGESYEQYF TGTGCCAGCAGTCATGGACAGGGGGAATCCTACGAGCAGTACTTC
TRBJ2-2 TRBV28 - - CASSLSKTGELFF TGTGCCAGCAGTTTGAGTAAGACCGGGGAGCTGTTTTTT
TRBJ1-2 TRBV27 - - CASRNGDGYTF TGTGCCAGCCGTAACGGGGATGGCTACACCTTC
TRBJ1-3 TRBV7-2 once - CASSPGGPLRNTIYF TGTGCCAGCAGCCCTGGGGGGCCCCTGAGGAACACCATATATTTT
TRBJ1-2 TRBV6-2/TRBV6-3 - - CASSYQQHYGYTF TGTGCCAGCAGTTACCAGCAGCACTATGGCTACACCTTC
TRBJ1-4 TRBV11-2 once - CASSTSPTYNEKLFF TGTGCCAGCAGCACGTCTCCTACCTATAATGAAAAACTGTTTTTT
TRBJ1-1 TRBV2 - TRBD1 CAFSTGRDTEAFF TGTGCCTTTTCGACAGGGCGGGACACTGAAGCTTTCTTT
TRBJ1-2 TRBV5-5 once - CASTFSTGYGYTF TGTGCCAGCACCTTTTCAACGGGCTATGGCTACACCTTC
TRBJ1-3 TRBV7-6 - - CASSLEGGYSGNTIYF TGTGCCAGCAGCTTAGAGGGAGGATATTCTGGAAACACCATATATTTT
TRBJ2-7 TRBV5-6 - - CASSSGLSPYEQYF TGTGCCAGCAGCTCAGGACTATCTCCCTACGAGCAGTACTTC
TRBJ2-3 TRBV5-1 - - CASSLDPPLLVLTDTQYF TGCGCCAGCAGCTTGGACCCGCCGTTGCTAGTTTTGACAGATACGCAGTATTTT
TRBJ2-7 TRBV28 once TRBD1 CASSAPGQVPLMAYEQYF TGTGCCAGCAGTGCACCGGGACAGGTGCCCCTAATGGCCTACGAGCAGTACTTC
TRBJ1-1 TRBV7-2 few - CASSLVKRTESPNTEAFF TGTGCCAGCAGCTTAGTAAAACGGACAGAAAGTCCCAACACTGAAGCTTTCTTT
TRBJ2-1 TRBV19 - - CASSPARWGNEQFF TGTGCCAGTAGCCCGGCGAGGTGGGGGAATGAGCAGTTCTTC
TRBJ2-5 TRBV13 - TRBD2 CASSLGLAAQETQYF TGTGCCAGCAGCTTAGGGCTAGCGGCCCAAGAGACCCAGTACTTC
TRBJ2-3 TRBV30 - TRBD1 CAWTATGVTTDTQYF TGTGCCTGGACGGCGACAGGGGTAACGACAGATACGCAGTATTTT
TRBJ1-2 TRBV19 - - CATLTPNYGYTF TGTGCCACCCTTACACCTAACTATGGCTACACCTTC
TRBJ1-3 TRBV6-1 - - CASSECCVLCSGNTIYF TGTGCCAGCAGTGAATGTTGCGTACTTTGCTCTGGAAACACCATATATTTT
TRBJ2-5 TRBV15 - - CATSRDKAGWETQYF TGTGCCACCAGCAGAGATAAGGCGGGCTGGGAGACCCAGTACTTC
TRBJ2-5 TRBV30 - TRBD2 CAWNLAGLAKETQYF TGTGCCTGGAATCTAGCGGGACTAGCTAAAGAGACCCAGTACTTC
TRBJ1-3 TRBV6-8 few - CASTVVPGNTIYF TGTGCCAGCACCGTTGTGCCTGGAAACACCATATATTTT
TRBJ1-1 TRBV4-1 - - CASSQGFGQSNTEAFF TGCGCCAGCAGCCAGGGATTCGGACAGAGCAACACTGAAGCTTTCTTT
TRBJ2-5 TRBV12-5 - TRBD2 CASGDGLAGRETQYF TGTGCTAGTGGGGACGGACTAGCGGGACGAGAGACCCAGTACTTC
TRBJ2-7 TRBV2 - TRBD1 CASRPGQGYEQYF TGTGCCAGCAGGCCGGGACAGGGGTACGAGCAGTACTTC
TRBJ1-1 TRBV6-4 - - CASSDTFLDRKTFMNTEAFF TGTGCCAGCAGTGACACTTTTCTGGACAGAAAAACGTTCATGAACACTGAAGCTTTCTTT
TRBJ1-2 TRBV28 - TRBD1 CASEGRDRGQYGYTF TGTGCCAGCGAAGGCCGGGACAGGGGACAGTATGGCTACACCTTC
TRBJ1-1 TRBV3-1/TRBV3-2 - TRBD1 CASSQGQGAAEAFF TGTGCCAGCAGCCAAGGACAGGGGGCGGCTGAAGCTTTCTTT
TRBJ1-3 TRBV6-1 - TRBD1 CASSVTGGHSNSGNTIYF TGTGCCAGCAGTGTGACAGGGGGCCACTCCAACTCTGGAAACACCATATATTTT
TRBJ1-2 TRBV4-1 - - CASSQGFLKTVGGYTF TGCGCCAGCAGCCAAGGGTTCCTCAAAACGGTCGGAGGCTACACCTTC
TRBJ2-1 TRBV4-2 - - CASSQESASANEQFF TGTGCCAGCAGCCAAGAGAGTGCTAGCGCCAATGAGCAGTTCTTC
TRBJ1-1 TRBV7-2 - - CASSIQVGEGAFF TGTGCCAGCAGCATACAGGTGGGAGAAGGAGCTTTCTTT
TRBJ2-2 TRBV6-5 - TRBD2 CASTLAGVTGELFF TGTGCCAGCACCTTAGCGGGGGTCACCGGGGAGCTGTTTTTT
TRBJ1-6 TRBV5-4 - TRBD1 CASSFTGDNSPLHF TGTGCCAGCAGCTTCACAGGGGATAATTCACCCCTCCACTTT
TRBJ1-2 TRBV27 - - CASSLTGGFYGYTF TGTGCCAGCAGTCTGACCGGAGGGTTCTATGGCTACACCTTC
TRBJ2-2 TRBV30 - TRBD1 CAWSVGDRVTGELFF TGTGCCTGGAGTGTAGGGGACAGGGTCACCGGGGAGCTGTTTTTT
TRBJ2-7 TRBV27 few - CASRGAGEQYF TGTGCCAGCAGGGGGGCTGGCGAGCAGTACTTC
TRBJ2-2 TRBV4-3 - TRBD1 CASSQTLTGVSGTGELFF TGCGCCAGCAGCCAAACCCTGACAGGGGTATCGGGCACCGGGGAGCTGTTTTTT
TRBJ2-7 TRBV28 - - CASSLSGLHGASYEQYF TGTGCCAGCAGTTTATCGGGACTCCACGGAGCTTCCTACGAGCAGTACTTC
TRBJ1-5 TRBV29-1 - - CSVLAGQNENQPQHF TGCAGCGTATTGGCAGGACAGAATGAGAATCAGCCCCAGCATTTT
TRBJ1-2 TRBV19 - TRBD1 CASIKTGGYGYTF TGTGCCAGTATCAAGACAGGGGGCTATGGCTACACCTTC
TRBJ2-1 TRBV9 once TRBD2 CASSVADRLAEQFF TGTGCCAGCAGCGTAGCCGACAGACTAGCGGAGCAGTTCTTC
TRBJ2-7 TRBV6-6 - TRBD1 CASSFDRGRLYEQYF TGTGCCAGCAGTTTCGACAGGGGGCGATTATACGAGCAGTACTTC
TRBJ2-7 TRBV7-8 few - CASSSWEVDEQYF TGTGCCAGCAGCTCGTGGGAGGTTGACGAGCAGTACTTC
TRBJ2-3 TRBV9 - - CASSVVDGRTDTQYF TGTGCCAGCAGCGTAGTGGACGGTCGCACAGATACGCAGTATTTT
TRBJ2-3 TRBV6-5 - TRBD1 CAARDRGTDTQYF TGTGCCGCCCGGGACAGGGGCACAGATACGCAGTATTTT
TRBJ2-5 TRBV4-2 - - CASSQDGGGGETQYF TGTGCCAGCAGCCAAGATGGGGGAGGCGGGGAGACCCAGTACTTC
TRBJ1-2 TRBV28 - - CASSFLPGQYGYTF TGTGCCAGCAGTTTCCTCCCAGGACAGTATGGCTACACCTTC
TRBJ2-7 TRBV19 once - CASSMQGLYEQYF TGTGCCAGTAGTATGCAGGGTCTGTACGAGCAGTACTTC